This TCR beta chain was observed in a study of beta chain features in type 1 diabetes. Study overall: Sorted cells, approximately 110 million in number, were examined across all samples. Regarding the study as a whole: Cells expressing TCR highly could be over-represented by cDNA sequencing. More deletions and fewer insertions at VDJ junctions were found in patients with type 1 diabetes.

Every isolated RNA sample was fully reverse transcribed, so sequencing captured expressed TCRB transcripts. Generated by immunoSEQ multiplex PCR, the TCRdb table keeps only in-frame clones and is missing some. The sample holds almost 250,000 clones, roughly an eighth seen once. Notes on this clone: Its matching antigen is unknown.

This sequence was found in a woman between 40 and 50 years old in good health. The specimen sequenced was naive CD4+ T cells from blood.

Here the CDR3 DNA reads TGTGCCAGCAGCTTTGCCAGGGGAATCGGTAATTCACCCCTCCACTTT. Its translation: CASSFARGIGNSPLHF. The chain is built from TRBV7-2 and TRBJ1-6; the D gene is possibly TRBD1 (6 bases). V lost 3 bases to trimming and J lost 6 bases, with 15 bases between them. The CDR3 sequence is 16 residues long. Germline V gene sequence: CDR1 SGHTA, CDR2 FQGNSA.